This TCR beta chain was observed in a study of blood T cell repertoires in COVID-19. Only in-frame clones appear in the TCRdb table, and some are missing; sequencing was by immunoSEQ multiplex PCR. This sample has about 370,000 clones; approximately 89% occur once, and the top ten carry 1.7%. Recruitment covered 25 or so US areas and drew participants whose ages spanned roughly 18 to 100 years. This CDR3 comprises 16 residues. This TCR was sampled from a woman in her twenties or thirties who had recovered from COVID-19. The sample was PBMCs or T cells enriched from blood (not recorded which). The chain links TRBV21-1 to TRBJ1-2. TRBV21-1 is classified as a pseudogene. The CDR3 DNA sequence: TGTGCCAGCAGCAAAGTTACCCTTCCGGGTAACTATGGCTACACCTTC. Its protein is CASSKVTLPGNYGYTF.